The 17 T cell receptor beta chains reported below all come from one sample, sequenced in a study of blood T cell repertoires in COVID-19. Sequencing used immunoSEQ multiplex PCR; TCRdb keeps in-frame clones, though not all of them. The sample includes hundreds of thousands of clones, around nine tenths of them seen just once. Source material: PBMCs or T cells enriched from blood (not recorded which). Source of these receptors: a woman aged 40 to 50 who had recovered from COVID-19.

J is TRBJ1-4 and V is TRBV12-2. TRBV12-2 is listed as a pseudogene. The CDR3 length is 15 residues. The CDR3 DNA reads TGTGCAAGTCGCTTAGGGGCGGGAGCTAATGAAAAACTGTTTTTT. It yields the protein CASRLGAGANEKLFF.

This clone was detected once. The chain carries TRBV28 and TRBJ2-2, with D possibly matching TRBD2 (7 bases). The CDR3 contains 16 residues. V lost 7 bases and J lost 5, with 20 bases in between. Germline CDR1 is MDHEN and CDR2 is SYDVKM. Here the CDR3 DNA reads TGTGCCAGCACCCTAGGGGGGGGGTTTCTTACCGGGGAGCTGTTTTTT. It yields the protein CASTLGGGFLTGELFF.

V is TRBV7-9 and J is TRBJ2-2; possibly TRBD2 for D (5 bases). The CDR3 extends over 14 amino acids. Germline CDR1 and CDR2: SEHNR and FQNEAQ (reference sequence). V gave up 5 bases and J gave up 1 base, with 8 bases separating them. The DNA for the CDR3 is TGTGCCAGCAGCCGGACTGTGAACACCGGGGAGCTGTTTTTT. Translated, it gives CASSRTVNTGELFF.

This rearrangement joins TRBV7-6 to TRBJ1-4; 8 bases agree with TRBD1. There are 16 residues in the CDR3. Germline V lookup: CDR1 SGHVS, CDR2 FNYEAQ. V was clipped by 5 bases and J by 1 base; unmatched bases: 6. CDR3 loop: CASSQITGGTNEKLFF. In DNA, the CDR3 is TGTGCCAGCAGCCAAATAACAGGGGGAACTAATGAAAAACTGTTTTTT.

A single count supports this clone. This rearrangement joins TRBV7-3 to TRBJ2-7, with 7 positions matching TRBD2. V was pared by 0 bases and J by 0 bases, with 2 bases of the junction left unmatched. The CDR3 is made up of 15 amino acids. Germline V CDR1 and CDR2: SGHTA, FQGTGA. The CDR3: CASSLTGGSSYEQYF. The DNA for the CDR3 is TGTGCCAGCAGCTTAACCGGCGGGAGCTCCTACGAGCAGTACTTC. Variable domain in full (rest from reference TRBV7-3 and TRBJ2-7): GAGVSQTPSNKVTEKGKYVELRCDPISGHTALYWYRQSLGQGPEFLIYFQGTGAADDSGLPNDRFFAVRPEGSVSTLKIQRTERGDSAVYLCASSLTGGSSYEQYFGPGTRLTVT.

The chain has TRBV7-3 and TRBJ2-3, with D tentatively TRBD2 (6 bases). Per the germline V gene, CDR1 is SGHTA and CDR2 is FQGTGA. The CDR3 is 13 residues long. With 5 bases removed from V and 4 bases from J, the gap between germline ends came to 10 bases. CDR3 in amino acids: CASSPRDSDTQYF. For the CDR3, the DNA is TGTGCCAGCAGCCCCCGGGACTCAGATACGCAGTATTTT.

DNA of the CDR3: TGTGCCCTCCAAAGCGATCGGGAAGAGACCCAGTACTTC. Translated, it gives CALQSDREETQYF. The rearrangement links TRBV10-3 to TRBJ2-5; D gene ambiguous. The V gene lost 11 bases and the J gene lost 3 bases, with 16 bases spanning the gap. Germline V gene lookup returns CDR1 ENHRY and CDR2 SYGVKD. The CDR3 contains 13 residues.

The chain couples TRBV28 to TRBJ2-5; 7 bases match TRBD1. Trimming at V came to 6 bases and at J to 2 bases, leaving 3 bases not matched to a gene. The germline V gene has CDR1 MDHEN and CDR2 SYDVKM. The CDR3 runs 13 residues. CDR3 region: CASSRGQQETQYF. CDR3 nucleotides: TGTGCCAGCAGCCGGGGACAGCAAGAGACCCAGTACTTC.

This chain links TRBV14 with TRBJ2-1, with D hard to call. CDR1 is SGHDN, CDR2 FVKESK, per germline. The V end lost 2 bases, the J end lost 4 bases, and 9 bases lay between the germline ends. The CDR3 spans 14 residues. For the CDR3, the DNA is TGTGCCAGCAGCCAAAGGTGGGCTTACAATGAGCAGTTCTTC. This gives the protein CASSQRWAYNEQFF.

CDR3 nucleotides: TGTGCCTGGAGTTCCTTTGGTCTGGCTAGCGGGAGGACGGCAGATACGCAGTATTTT. Protein product: CAWSSFGLASGRTADTQYF. The chain carries TRBV30 and TRBJ2-3; the match to TRBD2 covers 11 bases. Trimming cost V 2 bases and J 4 bases; bases outside gene matches: 17. CDR1 GTSNPN and CDR2 SVGIG come from the germline V gene (reference sequence). The CDR3 length is 19 residues. Variable domain in full (rest from reference TRBV30 and TRBJ2-3): SQTIHQWPATLVQPVGSPLSLECTVEGTSNPNLYWYRQAAGRGLQLLFYSVGIGQISSEVPQNLSASRPQDRQFILSSKKLLLSDSGFYLCAWSSFGLASGRTADTQYFGPGTRLTVL.

Written as DNA, the CDR3 is TGTGCCAGCGGAGAGATGAACACTGAAGCTTTCTTT. This gives the protein CASGEMNTEAFF. V gene TRBV28 combines with J gene TRBJ1-1; D call uncertain. Germline CDR1 is MDHEN and CDR2 is SYDVKM. The CDR3 length is 12 residues. Trimming pared 8 bases from V and 0 bases from J, leaving 7 bases between.

The chain employs TRBV9 and TRBJ1-1, with 9 nucleotides matching TRBD1. Germline V gene data show CDR1 as SGDLS and CDR2 as YYNGEE. With 4 bases clipped from V and 4 bases from J, the junction kept 8 bases outside the gene matches. There are 15 residues in the CDR3. CDR3 DNA: TGTGCCAGCAGCCCACAGGGGGCTGGGGCCACTGAAGCTTTCTTT. It codes for CASSPQGAGATEAFF.

This clone was observed a few times. The chain links TRBV12-3 or TRBV12-4 to TRBJ1-2, with D perhaps TRBD1 (6 bases). V lost 6 bases and J lost 7, with 12 bases in between. This CDR3 spans 12 amino acids. The CDR3 sequence is CASRLGGGGYTF. The CDR3 DNA reads TGTGCCAGCAGGCTGGGAGGGGGTGGCTACACCTTC.

The CDR3 DNA is TGTGCCAGCTCACCGGAGTGGAGCGGGAGGGCCGGGGAGCTGTTTTTT. It is translated as CASSPEWSGRAGELFF. The rearrangement uses TRBV18 and TRBJ2-2; 10 nucleotides match TRBD2. This CDR3 has 16 residues. J was trimmed by 6 bases and V by 3 bases; bases with no gene match: 7. Germline V lookup: CDR1 KGHSH, CDR2 LQKENI.

The rearrangement uses TRBV19 and TRBJ2-1; 14 bases match TRBD2. The CDR3 contains 15 residues. Germline trimming cut 6 bases from V and 9 bases from J; bases unmatched to any gene: 7. The germline V gene encodes CDR1 LNHDA and CDR2 SQIVND (reference sequence). The CDR3 protein is CASSRTSGRLGEQFF. As DNA, the CDR3 is TGTGCCAGTAGCAGGACTAGCGGGAGGCTAGGTGAGCAGTTCTTC.

V gene TRBV27 combines with J gene TRBJ2-7; tentative D call: TRBD2 (5 bases). Deletions cut 3 bases from V and 4 bases from J, with 16 bases between. From germline, CDR1 is MNHEY and CDR2 SMNVEV (reference sequence). The CDR3 spans 15 residues. CDR3 sequence (DNA): TGTGCCAGCAGTTTGAAACCGCCCCGGGATTACGAGCAGTACTTC. This encodes CASSLKPPRDYEQYF.

V is TRBV28 and J is TRBJ1-5; TRBD1 might be the D (5 bases). V was trimmed by 1 base and J by 6 bases, leaving 13 bases between them. Germline V gene data show CDR1 as MDHEN and CDR2 as SYDVKM. CDR3 length: 15 residues. The DNA of the CDR3 is TGTGCCAGCAGTTTATACAATAGGGGCAGTCAGCCCCAGCATTTT. The encoded protein is CASSLYNRGSQPQHF. Filled out from reference TRBV28 and TRBJ1-5, the complete variable domain reads DVKVTQSSRYLVKRTGEKVFLECVQDMDHENMFWYRQDPGLGLRLIYFSYDVKMKEKGDIPEGYSVSREKKERFSLILESASTNQTSMYLCASSLYNRGSQPQHFGDGTRLSIL.